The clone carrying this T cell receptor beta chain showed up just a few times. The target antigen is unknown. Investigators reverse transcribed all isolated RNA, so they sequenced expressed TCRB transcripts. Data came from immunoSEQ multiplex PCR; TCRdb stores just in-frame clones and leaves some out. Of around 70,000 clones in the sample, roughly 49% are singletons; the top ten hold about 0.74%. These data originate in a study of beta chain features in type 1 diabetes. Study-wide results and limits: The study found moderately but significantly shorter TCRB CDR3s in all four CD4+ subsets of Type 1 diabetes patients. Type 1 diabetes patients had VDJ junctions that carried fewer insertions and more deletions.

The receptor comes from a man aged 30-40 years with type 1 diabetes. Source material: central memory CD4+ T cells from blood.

The CDR3 region is CASPRPPGDYGYTF. In DNA form, the CDR3 reads TGTGCCAGCCCCCGACCCCCAGGGGACTATGGCTACACCTTC. The rearrangement joins TRBV2 to TRBJ1-2; D is possibly TRBD1 (6 bases). CDR3 length equals 14 residues. Germline lookup yields CDR1 SNHLY and CDR2 FYNNEI. Trimming took 8 bases from V and 3 from J, leaving 16 bases between them.